The table lists the clone carrying this T cell receptor beta chain with a few counts. Its target is not known. The data were taken from a study of blood T cells in healthy people across ages. With a J-beta primer mix and a sample-barcoded 5' primer, a second PCR ran about 6 to 11 cycles. Tagging of each cDNA molecule was performed by a template-switch adaptor with 12 random nucleotides. TCRdb used MiXCR to reprocess the 5' RACE reads, holding one entry per CDR3 protein. The sample holds 1.2 million to 1.5 million distinct CDR3 sequences, almost 60% seen once. The CDR3 contains 13 residues. Trimming took off 5 bases at V and 0 bases at J, with 7 bases between the two ends. CDR1 is ENHRY, CDR2 SYGVKD, per germline. The donors, aged roughly 6 to 90, were healthy Caucasians from Russia. Whole-study findings and limits: Naive and antigen-experienced cells were not separated, limiting conclusive comparison.

The material sequenced was blood. The rearrangement links TRBV10-3 to TRBJ2-5, with no clear D. The clonotype was recovered from a man younger than 35 in good health. DNA for the CDR3: TGTGCCATCAGTCTCGGTGACCAAGAGACCCAGTACTTC. It is translated as CAISLGDQETQYF.